The T cell receptor beta chain under discussion was sequenced for a study of shared T cell receptors in the human thymus. Libraries were prepared by immunoSEQ multiplex PCR; TCRdb keeps only in-frame clonotypes and omits some of them. The sample contains about 660,000 clones, 70% to 90% of which appear only once. CDR3 length equals 16 residues. Germline CDR1 SGHNT, CDR2 YENEEA. The germline V and J ends were trimmed by 5 bases and 0 bases, with 14 bases remaining between them. The same data also contributed to another study, on human thymus T cells.

The receptor was derived from a boy younger than two with a congenital heart defect. The chain has TRBV11-3 and TRBJ1-3, with D possibly TRBD1 on 6 matching bases. The sample taken for sequencing was thymocytes. Here the CDR3 reads CASSPPGQHSGNTIYF. The DNA of the CDR3 is TGTGCCAGCAGCCCGCCAGGACAGCACTCTGGAAACACCATATATTTT.